The clone carrying this T cell receptor (beta chain) has only a few counts. Its specificity is unknown. The sample's time point: persistent/refractory GD, antithyroid drugs over 5 years with positive TRAb. TCR sequences were obtained from RNA taken from PBMCs. The CDR3 runs to 14 residues. Trimming removed 4 bases from V and 5 bases from J, with 14 bases in between. Looked up from germline, CDR1 is GTSNPN and CDR2 is SVGIG (reference sequence). This entry is derived from a study of regulatory T cells in long-lasting Graves disease. Study-wide findings and caveats: Peripheral blood was the sole material, not thyroid tissue. Small sample size may have lowered accuracy.

Arm-PCR of CDR3 regions with iRepertoire HTBI primers generated TCR beta libraries. MiXCR, run by TCRdb on the multiplex PCR reads, gives a single entry per CDR3 protein. The repertoire holds about half a million distinct CDR3 sequences, with less than 25% as singletons. The sequence was collected from a female donor with Graves disease. V and J are TRBV30 and TRBJ2-2, with D tentatively TRBD2 (5 bases). Sample: peripheral blood mononuclear cells (PBMCs), taken when the disease was refractory, from a patient treated with antithyroid drugs. The CDR3 is CAWTRTVGTGELFF. For the CDR3, the DNA is TGTGCCTGGACCAGGACTGTGGGGACCGGGGAGCTGTTTTTT.